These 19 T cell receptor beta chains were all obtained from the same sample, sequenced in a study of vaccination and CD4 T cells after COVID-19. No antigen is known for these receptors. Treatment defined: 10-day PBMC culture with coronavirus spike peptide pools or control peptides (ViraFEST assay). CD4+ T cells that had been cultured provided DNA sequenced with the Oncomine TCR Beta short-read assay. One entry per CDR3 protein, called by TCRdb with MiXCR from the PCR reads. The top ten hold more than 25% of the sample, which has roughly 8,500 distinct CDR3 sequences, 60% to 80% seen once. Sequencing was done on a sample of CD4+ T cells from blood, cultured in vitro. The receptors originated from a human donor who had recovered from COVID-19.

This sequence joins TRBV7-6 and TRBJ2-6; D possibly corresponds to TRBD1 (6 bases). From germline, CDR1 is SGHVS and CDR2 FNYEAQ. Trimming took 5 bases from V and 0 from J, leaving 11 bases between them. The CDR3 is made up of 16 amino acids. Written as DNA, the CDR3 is TGTGCCAGCAGCCCGTCGACAGGCTCTGGGGCCAACGTCCTGACTTTC. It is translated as CASSPSTGSGANVLTF.

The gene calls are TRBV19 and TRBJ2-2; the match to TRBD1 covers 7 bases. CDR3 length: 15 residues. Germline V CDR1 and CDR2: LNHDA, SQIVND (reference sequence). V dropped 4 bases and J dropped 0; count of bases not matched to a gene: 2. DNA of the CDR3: TGTGCCAGTAGTAGACAGGGCGCGAACACCGGGGAGCTGTTTTTT. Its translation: CASSRQGANTGELFF. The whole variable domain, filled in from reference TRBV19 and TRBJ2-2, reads DGGITQSPKYLFRKEGQNVTLSCEQNLNHDAMYWYRQDPGQGLRLIYYSQIVNDFQKGDIAEGYSVSREKKESFPLTVTSAQKNPTAFYLCASSRQGANTGELFFGEGSRLTVL.

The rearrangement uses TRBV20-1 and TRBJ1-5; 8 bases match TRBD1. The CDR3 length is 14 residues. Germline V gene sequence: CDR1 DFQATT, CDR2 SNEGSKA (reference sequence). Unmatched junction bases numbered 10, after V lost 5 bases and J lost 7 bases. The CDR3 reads CSARSPGGEQPQHF. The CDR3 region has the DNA TGCAGTGCTCGGTCCCCAGGGGGCGAACAGCCCCAGCATTTT.

CDR3 in amino acids: CASSSGLAGVQETQYF. In nucleotides, the CDR3 is TGTGCCAGCAGTTCCGGACTAGCGGGGGTCCAAGAGACCCAGTACTTC. The rearrangement uses TRBV6-5 and TRBJ2-5; 13 bases are shared with TRBD2. CDR3 size: 16 residues. CDR1 is MNHEY, CDR2 SVGAGI, per germline. With 4 bases clipped from V and 1 base from J, the junction kept 3 bases outside the gene matches.

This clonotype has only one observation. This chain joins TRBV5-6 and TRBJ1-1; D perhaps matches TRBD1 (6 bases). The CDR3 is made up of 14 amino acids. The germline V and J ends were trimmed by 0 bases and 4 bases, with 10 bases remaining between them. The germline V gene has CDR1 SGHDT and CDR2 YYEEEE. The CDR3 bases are TGTGCCAGCAGCTTGGACAGGGTGAGCACTGAAGCTTTCTTT. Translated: CASSLDRVSTEAFF.

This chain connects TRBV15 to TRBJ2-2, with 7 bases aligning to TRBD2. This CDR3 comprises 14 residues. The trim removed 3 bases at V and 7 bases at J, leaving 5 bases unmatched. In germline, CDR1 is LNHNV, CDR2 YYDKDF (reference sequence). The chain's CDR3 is CATSRLERDGELFF. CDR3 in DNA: TGTGCCACCAGCAGGCTCGAGCGGGACGGGGAGCTGTTTTTT.

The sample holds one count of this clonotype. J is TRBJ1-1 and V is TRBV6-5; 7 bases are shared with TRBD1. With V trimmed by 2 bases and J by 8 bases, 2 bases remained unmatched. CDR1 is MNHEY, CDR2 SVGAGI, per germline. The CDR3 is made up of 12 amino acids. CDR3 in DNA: TGTGCCAGCAGTTACGAGACAGGGGAAGCTTTCTTT. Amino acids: CASSYETGEAFF.

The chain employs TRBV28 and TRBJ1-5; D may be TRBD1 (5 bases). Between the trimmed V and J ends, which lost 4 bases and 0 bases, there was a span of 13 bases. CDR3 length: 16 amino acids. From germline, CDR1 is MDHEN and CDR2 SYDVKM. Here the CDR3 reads CASSYLSGYSNQPQHF. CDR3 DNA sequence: TGTGCCAGCAGTTATCTATCAGGGTATAGCAATCAGCCCCAGCATTTT.

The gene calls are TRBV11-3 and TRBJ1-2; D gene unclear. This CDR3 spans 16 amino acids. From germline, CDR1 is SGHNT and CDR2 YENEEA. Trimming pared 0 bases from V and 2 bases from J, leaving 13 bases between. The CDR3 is CASSLEGRNGNYGYTF. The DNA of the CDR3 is TGTGCCAGCAGCTTAGAGGGCAGGAATGGGAACTATGGCTACACCTTC.

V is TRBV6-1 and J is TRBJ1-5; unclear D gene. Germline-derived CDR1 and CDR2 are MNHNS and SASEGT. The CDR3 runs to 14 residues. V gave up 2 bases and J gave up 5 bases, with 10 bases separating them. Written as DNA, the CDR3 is TGTGCCAGCAGTGAATTTAATAGGGATCAGCCCCAGCATTTT. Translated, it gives CASSEFNRDQPQHF.

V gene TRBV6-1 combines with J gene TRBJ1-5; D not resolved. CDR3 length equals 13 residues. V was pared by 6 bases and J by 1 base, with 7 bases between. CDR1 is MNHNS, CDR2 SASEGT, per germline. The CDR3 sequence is CASSPDSNQPQHF. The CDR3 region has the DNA TGTGCCAGCAGCCCGGACAGCAATCAGCCCCAGCATTTT.

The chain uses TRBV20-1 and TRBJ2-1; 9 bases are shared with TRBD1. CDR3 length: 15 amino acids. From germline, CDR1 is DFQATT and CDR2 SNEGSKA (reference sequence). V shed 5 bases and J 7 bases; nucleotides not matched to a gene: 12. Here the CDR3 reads CSAPSGQGSWNEQFF. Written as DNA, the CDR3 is TGCAGTGCTCCTTCAGGACAGGGGAGTTGGAATGAGCAGTTCTTC.

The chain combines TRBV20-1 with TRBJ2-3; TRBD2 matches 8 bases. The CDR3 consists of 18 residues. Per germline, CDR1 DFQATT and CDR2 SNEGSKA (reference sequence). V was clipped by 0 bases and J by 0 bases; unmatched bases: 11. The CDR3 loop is CSARDVRRSGSSTDTQYF. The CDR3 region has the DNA TGCAGTGCTAGAGATGTAAGGCGGAGCGGGAGTAGCACAGATACGCAGTATTTT.

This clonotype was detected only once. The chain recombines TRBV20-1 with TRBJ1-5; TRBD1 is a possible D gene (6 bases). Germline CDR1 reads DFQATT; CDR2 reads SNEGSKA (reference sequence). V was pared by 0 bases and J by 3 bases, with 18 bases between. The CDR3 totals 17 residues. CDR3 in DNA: TGCAGTGCTAGAGATAACGCGGGACAAGAATTCAATCAGCCCCAGCATTTT. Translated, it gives CSARDNAGQEFNQPQHF.

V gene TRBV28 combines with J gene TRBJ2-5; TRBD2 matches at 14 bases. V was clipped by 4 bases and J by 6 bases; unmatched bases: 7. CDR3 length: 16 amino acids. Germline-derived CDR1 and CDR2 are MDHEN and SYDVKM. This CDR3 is CASSSPGTSGRKTQYF. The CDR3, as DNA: TGTGCCAGCAGTTCGCCCGGGACTAGCGGGAGAAAGACCCAGTACTTC.

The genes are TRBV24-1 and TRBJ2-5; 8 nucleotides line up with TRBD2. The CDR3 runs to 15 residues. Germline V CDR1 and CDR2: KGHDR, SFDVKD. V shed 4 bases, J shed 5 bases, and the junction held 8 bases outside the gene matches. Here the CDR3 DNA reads TGTGCCACCAGTGAAGCGCGGGGGGCTCTTGAGACCCAGTACTTC. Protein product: CATSEARGALETQYF.

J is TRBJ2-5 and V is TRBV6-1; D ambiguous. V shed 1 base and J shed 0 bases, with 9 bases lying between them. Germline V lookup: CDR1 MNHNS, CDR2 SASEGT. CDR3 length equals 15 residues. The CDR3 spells CASSEGTDYQETQYF. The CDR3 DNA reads TGTGCCAGCAGTGAAGGTACAGATTACCAAGAGACCCAGTACTTC.

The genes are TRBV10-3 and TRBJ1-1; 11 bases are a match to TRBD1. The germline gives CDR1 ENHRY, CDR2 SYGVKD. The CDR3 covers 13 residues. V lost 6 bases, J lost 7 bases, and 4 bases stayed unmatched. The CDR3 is CAISGQGAVEAFF. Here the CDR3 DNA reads TGTGCCATCAGCGGACAGGGGGCAGTTGAAGCTTTCTTT.

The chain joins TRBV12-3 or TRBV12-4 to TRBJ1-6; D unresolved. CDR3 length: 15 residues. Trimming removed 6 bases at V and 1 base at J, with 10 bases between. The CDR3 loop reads CASRVGDSYNSPLHF. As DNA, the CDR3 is TGTGCCAGCAGGGTCGGTGATTCCTATAATTCACCCCTCCACTTT.